These 16 T cell receptor beta chains were all obtained from the same sample, sequenced in a study of metastatic and nonmetastatic thyroid tumors. No treatment of any kind had been given to any patient before thyroid surgery. Using MiXCR, TCRdb reanalyzed the PCR reads. The sample has some 6,900 clones, roughly 30% seen once. The sample was adjacent normal tissue. The receptors stem from a female donor with papillary thyroid cancer or a benign thyroid nodule (not recorded which). Some clones in this sample may be carry-over from other donors' samples.

By share, this clone counts as medium-sized. The chain is built from TRBV9 and TRBJ2-3; 9 positions match TRBD2. The V and J ends lost 4 bases and 2 bases, in that order; junction bases with no gene match: 5. CDR1 and CDR2 from the germline V gene are SGDLS and YYNGEE. This CDR3 comprises 15 residues. CDR3 coding DNA: TGTGCCAGCAGCTTGAGCGGGGGGTTCACAGATACGCAGTATTTT. Translation gives CASSLSGGFTDTQYF.

V gene TRBV7-2 combines with J gene TRBJ1-1, with TRBD1 as a possible D gene (5 bases). V was cut by 0 bases and J by 0 bases, with 11 bases left in between. The CDR3 consists of 16 residues. Germline assignment: CDR1 SGHTA and CDR2 FQGNSA. Written as DNA, the CDR3 is TGTGCCAGCAGCTTAGCGTCCGGGGCCATGAACACTGAAGCTTTCTTT. Translating gives CASSLASGAMNTEAFF.

This clone was detected a few times. This chain connects TRBV12-3 or TRBV12-4 to TRBJ2-7, with 9 positions matching TRBD2. This CDR3 spans 14 amino acids. V shed 6 bases and J 2 bases; nucleotides not matched to a gene: 5. The DNA for the CDR3 is TGTGCCAGCAGGAAGACTAGCGGAGCCTACGAGCAGTACTTC. This gives the protein CASRKTSGAYEQYF.

This clone was detected many times. Written as DNA, the CDR3 is TGTGCCAGCAGCTTGGCCGGAGGAGGGAGCTCCTACGAGCAGTACTTC. Translation: CASSLAGGGSSYEQYF. V usage is TRBV5-4 and J usage is TRBJ2-7; weak D call: TRBD2 (6 bases). The CDR3 has 16 amino acids. Germline V gene data show CDR1 as SGHNT and CDR2 as YYREEE (reference sequence). V lost 0 bases and J 0 bases, leaving 13 bases between the germline ends.

This clone is labeled medium-sized (0.01 to 0.1%). J is TRBJ1-2 and V is TRBV5-1; 10 bases map to TRBD1. CDR1 is SGHRS and CDR2 is YFSETQ in the germline V gene. The CDR3 spans 15 residues. V gave up 0 bases and J gave up 8 bases; unmatched junction bases: 7. CDR3 DNA: TGCGCCAGCAGCTTGGGCGGGACAGGGGCCGGGGGCTACACCTTC. This translates into CASSLGGTGAGGYTF.

By share of the sample, this clone is large. Germline and junction disagree at one end, which may indicate a read error. The chain links TRBV12-3 or TRBV12-4 to TRBJ2-2; no clear D gene. CDR3 size: 14 residues. The CDR3 DNA reads as TGTGCCAGCAGTTTATTACAGAACGCCGGGGAGCTGTTTTTT. Translated: CASSLLQNAGELFF.

The chain joins TRBV7-3 to TRBJ2-7; perhaps TRBD2 as D (5 bases). The germline V gene has CDR1 SGHTA and CDR2 FQGTGA. This CDR3 contains 14 residues. Trimming took 0 bases from V and 10 from J, leaving 16 bases between them. CDR3 region: CASSLTGGGEAQYF. The CDR3, as DNA: TGTGCCAGCAGCTTAACAGGAGGTGGTGAGGCCCAGTACTTC.

The chain joins TRBV7-2 to TRBJ2-7; 9 nucleotides match TRBD1. The CDR3 consists of 14 residues. Germline V gives CDR1 SGHTA, CDR2 FQGNSA. V lost 1 base, J lost 10 bases, and 8 bases stayed unmatched. CDR3 coding DNA: TGTGCCAGCAGCTTAGATCCGGGACAGGGAAGACAGTACTTC. It is translated as CASSLDPGQGRQYF.

For this clone: The junction differs from germline at one of its ends, possibly a read error. This sequence joins TRBV7-2 and TRBJ1-1, with 7 bases lining up with TRBD1. The CDR3 contains 13 residues. In germline, CDR1 is SGHTA, CDR2 FQGNSA. CDR3 in amino acids: CASNLGGATGAFF. In nucleotides, the CDR3 is TGTGCCAGCAACTTAGGGGGCGCAACTGGGGCTTTCTTT. The variable domain in full, completed from reference TRBV7-2 and TRBJ1-1, reads GAGVSQSPSNKVTEKGKDVELRCDPISGHTALYWYRQSLGQGLEFLIYFQGNSAPDKSGLPSDRFSAERTGGSVSTLTIQRTQQEDSAVYLCASNLGGATGAFFGQGTRLTVV.

This clone is deemed medium-sized. V is TRBV28 and J is TRBJ2-5; D is undetermined. Trimming removed 10 bases from V and 5 bases from J, with 8 bases in between. This CDR3 is 10 amino acids long. CDR1 and CDR2 (germline): MDHEN, SYDVKM. The CDR3 loop is CATSRETQYF. CDR3 nucleotide sequence: TGTGCCACCAGCCGGGAGACCCAGTACTTC.

The gene calls are TRBV2 and TRBJ1-2; D remains ambiguous. This CDR3 is 13 amino acids long. Trimming took off 9 bases at V and 4 bases at J, with 15 bases between the two ends. The germline gives CDR1 SNHLY, CDR2 FYNNEI. CDR3 loop: CASSLPGPYGYTF. The CDR3 DNA reads TGTGCCAGTAGCCTCCCCGGCCCCTATGGCTACACCTTC.

Within the sample, this clone is large (0.1 to 1%). Other nucleotide sequences from this sample produce the same CDR3. The CDR3 region has the DNA TGTGCCAGCAGTTTCCACCCGCTGCAGGACGCACCCCCTACCTACGAGCAGTACTTC. Translated, it gives CASSFHPLQDAPPTYEQYF. V is TRBV6-8 and J is TRBJ2-7; D gene ambiguous. The ends were cut back, 4 bases at V and 2 bases at J, with 27 bases in the middle. CDR3 length: 19 residues. Germline assignment: CDR1 MNHGY and CDR2 SAAAGT.

This clone ranks as medium-sized. This sequence joins TRBV6-1 and TRBJ2-5; the D is unclear. The length of the CDR3 is 14 residues. CDR1 is MNHNS, CDR2 SASEGT, per germline. V lost 6 bases and J 5 bases, leaving 16 bases between the germline ends. This CDR3 reads CASSITYQLETQYF. The CDR3 coding sequence is TGTGCCAGCAGCATTACATACCAGCTTGAGACCCAGTACTTC.

By proportion, this clone is large. V gene TRBV6-1 combines with J gene TRBJ2-1; unclear D gene. CDR1 MNHNS and CDR2 SASEGT come from the germline V gene. The CDR3 consists of 15 residues. The V gene lost 7 bases and the J gene lost 0 bases, with 13 bases spanning the gap. The CDR3, as DNA: TGTGCCAGCACCCAGTGGGCCAACTCCTACAATGAGCAGTTCTTC. The encoded protein is CASTQWANSYNEQFF.

The gene calls are TRBV28 and TRBJ2-1; 12 nucleotides line up with TRBD2. The CDR3 runs to 19 residues. V lost 6 bases, J lost 4 bases, and 16 bases stayed unmatched. Germline CDR1 reads MDHEN; CDR2 reads SYDVKM. This CDR3 is CASSLTRTSGKGLYNEQFF. CDR3 nucleotides: TGTGCCAGCAGCCTAACACGGACTAGCGGGAAGGGGTTGTACAATGAGCAGTTCTTC.

This clone was recorded at least ten times. A clone one base away is much larger, so this may be a read error. V usage is TRBV28 and J usage is TRBJ2-5, with a tentative D call TRBD2 (6 bases). Per the germline V gene, CDR1 is MDHEN and CDR2 is SYDVKM. This CDR3 has 14 residues. Trimming removed 9 bases at V and 2 bases at J, with 16 bases between. This CDR3 reads CASRLEGSQETQYF. In DNA, the CDR3 is TGTGCCAGTCGTCTGGAGGGGAGTCAAGAGACCCAGTACTTC.